This T cell receptor beta chain is drawn from a study of shared clonotypes between healthy human individuals. Overall study: CD8 memory received one plate per donor, CD8 naive two, CD4 memory three and CD4 naive three. Overall study findings and caveats: Expectations were that clonotype sharing among donors would be affected by sequencing depth. Sampling involved blood alone; tissue repertoires likely differ.

As originally analysed: For the immunoSEQ data, sequences were junction-only without quality scores, so filtering differed. The data were produced by immunoSEQ multiplex PCR, yet TCRdb's version contains in-frame clones alone and is incomplete. From that table come the V and J calls and clone size; the DNA was used to work out D and trimming. In the table there are about 2.4 million clones, over 85% of which are singletons. About this clone itself: The antigen remains unidentified.

The V and J ends lost 2 bases and 6 bases respectively, with 14 bases between them. The CDR3 runs 14 residues. Germline V gene data show CDR1 as ENHRY and CDR2 as SYGVKD. The receptor was derived from a man aged 18 to 29 in good health. Some clones in this sample may be carry-over from other donors' samples. This chain joins TRBV10-3 and TRBJ2-7, with unresolved D. Sequencing input: naive CD4+ T cells from PBMCs. Subset in this sample: CD45RA+ positively selected. CDR3 bases: TGTGCCATCAGTGAGAGTGTGCAGCTCGGCGAGCAGTACTTC. It translates to CAISESVQLGEQYF.